Included here is one T cell receptor beta chain sequence, with context. The data belong to a study of control samples from healthy donors and cancer patients. Germline CDR1 MNHEY, CDR2 SVGAGI. With 7 bases removed from V and 3 bases from J, the gap between germline ends came to 13 bases. This CDR3 contains 13 residues. The protocol was immunoSEQ multiplex PCR, while the TCRdb copy is restricted to in-frame clones and leaves out a portion. The sample contains roughly 30,000 clones, about 90% of which appear only once. V gene TRBV6-5 combines with J gene TRBJ2-7; the D gene is possibly TRBD2 (7 bases). Input material: formalin-fixed, paraffin-embedded tissue. This receptor was taken from a female donor with melanoma. The CDR3 loop reads CASMRRGHYEQYF. The CDR3 nucleotides read TGTGCCAGCATGCGGCGGGGGCACTACGAGCAGTACTTC.